These 15 T cell receptor beta chains originate from one sample sequenced in a study of regulatory T cells in long-lasting Graves disease. Relying on iRepertoire HTBI primers and Arm-PCR of CDR3 regions, the team built TCR beta libraries. TCRdb re-analysed the multiplex PCR reads in MiXCR, keeping a single row per CDR3 protein. The sample comprises 400,000 to 500,000 distinct CDR3 sequences, about 22% of which are singletons, and around 7% rests with the top ten. Time point of the sample: persistent/refractory GD, antithyroid drugs over 5 years with positive TRAb. With RNA extracted from PBMCs as input, the TCR library was made. The source material was peripheral blood mononuclear cells (PBMCs), sampled when the disease was refractory, from a patient treated with antithyroid drugs. Every receptor here comes from a female donor with Graves disease.

This clonotype was observed many times. A junction boundary mismatches the germline segment, possibly from a read error. The chain carries TRBV2 and TRBJ1-1; TRBD1 matches 10 bases. Per the germline V gene, CDR1 is SNHLY and CDR2 is FYNNEI. CDR3 length: 13 residues. The CDR3 region has the DNA TGTACCAGAGGACAGGGGGAGACCACTGAAGCTTTCTTT. Translation gives CTRGQGETTEAFF.

This clonotype was picked up many times. This chain links TRBV7-6 with TRBJ2-5; 8 nucleotides line up with TRBD2. Germline V CDR1 and CDR2: SGHVS, FNYEAQ. The trim removed 5 bases at V and 3 bases at J, leaving 8 bases unmatched. The CDR3 has 15 residues. CDR3 nucleotides: TGTGCCAGCAGCACTAGAGCAGCGGGGGAAGAGACCCAGTACTTC. Translation: CASSTRAAGEETQYF.

This clonotype was picked up a small number of times. The chain combines TRBV27 with TRBJ1-1; weak D call: TRBD1 (5 bases). CDR3 length equals 13 residues. Germline V CDR1 and CDR2: MNHEY, SMNVEV (reference sequence). V gave up 3 bases and J gave up 8 bases, with 13 bases separating them. CDR3 sequence reads: CASSLQGKSEAFF. The CDR3 coding sequence is TGTGCCAGCAGTTTGCAGGGAAAGTCAGAAGCTTTCTTT.

There are many counts of this clonotype. J is TRBJ2-2 and V is TRBV28, with D unresolved. CDR3 length: 18 residues. Trimming removed 3 bases at V and 3 bases at J, with 20 bases between. Germline lookup yields CDR1 MDHEN and CDR2 SYDVKM. The CDR3 sequence is CASSLSIMGSKDTGELFF. The CDR3 DNA is TGTGCCAGCAGTTTGTCTATCATGGGCAGTAAAGACACCGGGGAGCTGTTTTTT. Complete variable domain (other parts from reference TRBV28 and TRBJ2-2): DVKVTQSSRYLVKRTGEKVFLECVQDMDHENMFWYRQDPGLGLRLIYFSYDVKMKEKGDIPEGYSVSREKKERFSLILESASTNQTSMYLCASSLSIMGSKDTGELFFGEGSRLTVL.

This clonotype was counted ten times or more. The V and J genes are TRBV7-3 and TRBJ2-7; D not resolved. Trimming stripped 2 bases from V and 0 bases from J, with 8 bases between. This CDR3 contains 14 residues. Germline V CDR1 and CDR2: SGHTA, FQGTGA. In DNA form, the CDR3 reads TGTGCCAGCAGCTTATTCCCTAGCTCCTACGAGCAGTACTTC. It is translated as CASSLFPSSYEQYF.

The table lists this clonotype with many counts. The gene calls are TRBV9 and TRBJ2-5; no clear D. Trimming cost V 0 bases and J 5 bases, with 17 bases left between them. Germline CDR1 SGDLS, CDR2 YYNGEE. The CDR3 runs 16 residues. CDR3 coding DNA: TGTGCCAGCAGCGTAGGGTTTCGGCTTATCCGGGAGACCCAGTACTTC. Its translation is CASSVGFRLIRETQYF.

This clonotype was seen more than once but under ten times. The rearrangement uses TRBV3-1 and TRBJ2-7; 7 bases align to TRBD1. The CDR3 consists of 15 residues. J gave up 0 bases and V 8 bases, and 10 bases lay outside the gene matches. In germline, CDR1 is LGHDT, CDR2 YNNKEL (reference sequence). CDR3 amino acids: CASASNQGVSYEQYF. DNA for the CDR3: TGTGCCAGCGCGTCGAATCAGGGGGTCTCCTACGAGCAGTACTTC.

The rearrangement joins TRBV30 to TRBJ1-5; D is perhaps TRBD1 (6 bases). Germline V CDR1 and CDR2: GTSNPN, SVGIG (reference sequence). CDR3 length: 14 amino acids. V was shortened by 0 bases and J by 6 bases, with 12 bases between the two germline ends. CDR3 nucleotide sequence: TGTGCCTGGAGTGTACAGGGTTTTAGTCAGCCCCAGCATTTT. This codes for CAWSVQGFSQPQHF. The complete variable domain, with remaining parts taken from reference TRBV30 and TRBJ1-5, reads SQTIHQWPATLVQPVGSPLSLECTVEGTSNPNLYWYRQAAGRGLQLLFYSVGIGQISSEVPQNLSASRPQDRQFILSSKKLLLSDSGFYLCAWSVQGFSQPQHFGDGTRLSIL.

This clonotype was seen at least ten times. This chain joins TRBV6-2 or TRBV6-3 and TRBJ2-5; 11 bases are shared with TRBD1. This CDR3 has 16 amino acids. Germline CDR1 and CDR2: MNHEY and SVGEGT. The V gene end was trimmed by 2 bases and the J gene end by 4 bases; junction bases not matched to a gene: 6. The CDR3 reads CASSYRDRGFGETQYF. CDR3 sequence (DNA): TGTGCCAGCAGTTACCGGGACAGGGGGTTTGGAGAGACCCAGTACTTC.

The table lists this clonotype with a few counts. This chain links TRBV4-1 with TRBJ1-2; D is uncertain. The CDR3 runs 16 residues. Trimming cost V 4 bases and J 4 bases, with 19 bases left between them. Germline CDR1 and CDR2: MGHRA and YSYEKL. The CDR3 bases are TGCGCCAGCAGCCCGTACTCGGGAGGAGCTTTCTATGGCTACACCTTC. Protein sequence: CASSPYSGGAFYGYTF.

The V gene is TRBV5-1, the J gene TRBJ2-5; no clear D. Germline CDR1 and CDR2: SGHRS and YFSETQ. CDR3 length equals 16 residues. The V and J ends lost 0 bases and 5 bases respectively, with 17 bases between them. The CDR3 region is CASSLALSQAVETQYF. In DNA form, the CDR3 reads TGCGCCAGCAGCTTGGCCTTATCGCAGGCCGTCGAGACCCAGTACTTC.

This clonotype was counted only a few times. The chain carries TRBV6-2 or TRBV6-3 and TRBJ1-3, with unresolved D. There are 15 residues in the CDR3. CDR1 is MNHEY and CDR2 is SVGEGT in the germline V gene. V was shortened by 7 bases and J by 4 bases, with 17 bases between the two germline ends. The CDR3 loop reads CASTTLGGLGNTIYF. The CDR3 region has the DNA TGTGCCAGCACTACCCTGGGAGGACTCGGAAACACCATATATTTT.

This clonotype has more than one count but fewer than ten. The genes are TRBV18 and TRBJ1-2; TRBD1 matches 8 bases. The CDR3 extends over 13 amino acids. The junction had 3 bases not matched to a gene; V was cut back by 2 bases and J by 7 bases. Germline CDR1 reads KGHSH; CDR2 reads LQKENI. The CDR3 DNA is TGTGCCAGCTCACCAGACAGGGGCCGTGGCTACACCTTC. Amino acids: CASSPDRGRGYTF. The full variable domain, completed using reference TRBV18 and TRBJ1-2, is NAGVMQNPRHLVRRRGQEARLRCSPMKGHSHVYWYRQLPEEGLKFMVYLQKENIIDESGMPKERFSAEFPKEGPSILRIQQVVRGDSAAYFCASSPDRGRGYTFGSGTRLTVV.

A remark on this clonotype: Compared with germline, one end of the junction differs, possibly owing to a read error. V usage is TRBV19 and J usage is TRBJ2-1; no clear D. Germline V CDR1 and CDR2: LNHDA, SQIVND (reference sequence). The CDR3 contains 13 residues. The CDR3 DNA sequence: TGTGCCAGTAGTACCGTTACCTACAATGAGCAGTTCTTT. It translates to CASSTVTYNEQFF.

This chain joins TRBV2 and TRBJ1-5; 7 bases match TRBD1. The CDR3 has 15 amino acids. Germline values: CDR1 SNHLY, CDR2 FYNNEI. V lost 10 bases and J lost 1; bases outside the gene matches: 10. The CDR3 region is CANRGQLMSNQPQHF. As DNA, the CDR3 is TGTGCCAACAGGGGACAATTAATGAGCAATCAGCCCCAGCATTTT.